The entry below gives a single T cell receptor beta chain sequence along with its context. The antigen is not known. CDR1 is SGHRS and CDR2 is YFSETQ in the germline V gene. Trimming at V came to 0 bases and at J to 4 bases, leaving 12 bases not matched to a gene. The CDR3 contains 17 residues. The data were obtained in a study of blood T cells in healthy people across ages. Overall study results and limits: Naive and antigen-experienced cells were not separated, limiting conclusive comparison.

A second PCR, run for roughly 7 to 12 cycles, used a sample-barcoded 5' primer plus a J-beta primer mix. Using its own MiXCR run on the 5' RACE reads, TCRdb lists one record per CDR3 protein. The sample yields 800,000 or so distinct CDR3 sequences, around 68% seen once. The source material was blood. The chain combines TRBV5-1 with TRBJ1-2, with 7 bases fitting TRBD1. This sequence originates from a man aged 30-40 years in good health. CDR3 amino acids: CASSLAPGQAASYGYTF. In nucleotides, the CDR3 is TGCGCCAGCAGCTTGGCCCCCGGACAGGCTGCTAGCTATGGCTACACCTTC.